This T cell receptor (beta chain) comes out of a study of CD8+ T cells in alopecia areata. Study details: Each of the treated patients was given oral tofacitinib, 5 to 10 mg twice daily, for moderate-to-severe alopecia areata.

Treatment: oral pan-JAK inhibitor, 5-10 mg twice daily. Extracted from the samples, RNA was reverse transcribed into cDNA to serve as the sequencing template. The data were produced by immunoSEQ multiplex PCR, yet TCRdb's version contains in-frame clones alone and is incomplete. This sample carries about 180,000 clones, around 51% of them seen once, and the ten largest clones take 10%. Findings and caveats of the study: Having one nonresponder leaves uncertain how baseline CD8+ expansion relates to response. On tofacitinib, scalp clonality and expanded CD8+ clones among top 100 fell significantly. Greater clonality was observed in lesional scalp samples, especially alopecia totalis/universalis, versus normal scalp.

A word on this clone: Its specificity is not known.

Germline lookup yields CDR1 LGHNA and CDR2 YNFKEQ. CDR3 length: 15 residues. V lost 0 bases to trimming and J lost 5 bases, with 11 bases between them. The chain combines TRBV4-2 with TRBJ2-1; possibly TRBD2 for D (6 bases). The sequenced sample was CD8+ T cells sorted from blood, obtained around week 54, from a patient treated with tofacitinib. The receptor was isolated from a human donor with alopecia areata. CDR3 DNA sequence: TGTGCCAGCAGCCAAGAAGTAGCGGAGAACAATGAGCAGTTCTTC. This translates into CASSQEVAENNEQFF.